This TCR beta chain appears in the sequencing data of a study of cytomegalovirus exposure and HLA in healthy donors (dated by TCRdb to about 2017). Some background on the complete study: According to an earlier analysis of 587 of the donors, 200 million or so T cells yielded 90 million to 130 million unique TCR beta sequences and about 300 Gb of sequence data. The study used immunosequencing to profile the T cell repertoires of 670 or so subjects and linked those repertoires to cytomegalovirus serostatus. The number of typed donors differed by locus: roughly 620-630 for A, B, C, DRB1 and DQB1; some 540 for DQA1; fewer than 610 for DPA1; and roughly 490 for DPB1. Both class I and class II loci were covered by HLA typing, at four-digit resolution. Among a few hundred genotyped donors of the cohort, an average of 235,054 unique TCR beta nucleotide sequences were sequenced per donor, approximately 20% of them non-productive. An early release that covered roughly 600 HLA-typed donors contained approximately 290 gigabases of sequencing data and 70 million to 100 million unique TCR sequences. To predict cytomegalovirus infection status, the study brought together high-throughput TCR immunosequencing, statistical association of individual TCRs with disease status, and machine learning. A later analysis re-examined previously published TCR beta repertoires from 610 or so donors and added high-resolution HLA genotyping to investigate patterns of TCR occurrence. Alongside the repertoire data, information on donor age, sex, ethnicity and CMV serostatus was compiled. Rather than drawing on any new phenotypic data, the later analysis identified candidate immune exposures from TCR beta sequences and the way those sequences occurred across donors. Roughly 5 DR-DQ haplotypes were handled as single units for association and clustering because linkage in the cohort was strong. Along with the roughly 610-subject first cohort, a separate validation cohort of over a hundred different subjects was used. Every repertoire in the discovery cohort had been generated on one and the same sequencing platform. To decide whether each TCR beta V gene segment behaved as functional or pseudogenic, an earlier analysis of some 600 of the donors relied on high-throughput TCR beta sequencing. The study was designed to test whether signatures of past pathogen exposure could be identified by cataloging public T cell receptors. Of the approximately 400 genotyped donors, over 70% fell in the genetic ancestry cluster associated with self-reported Caucasian donors. A later genetic analysis took genome-wide SNP genotypes for about 60% of the roughly 670 donors and used that subset as a discovery cohort.

Here is what the overall study found, with its caveats: This cohort had only TCR beta chains sequenced, and the lack of alpha or paired-chain data limited which features could be detected. A later genetic analysis associated a missense DCLRE1C variant with V-gene and J-gene trimming of TCR beta chains, and an independent cohort replicated the association. Cytomegalovirus status was reported to be diagnosed by the classifier with high specificity and sensitivity in both the original and validation cohorts. When HLA alleles, especially DR and DQ, strongly co-occurred, attributing TCR associations to individual alleles was difficult. Sequencing depth was assumed to be roughly uniform across donors in the presence/absence analyses, though that assumption may not hold. Linkage disequilibrium might explain the correlated functional status among segregating V segments, but an unknown experimental factor could not be excluded. The sequencing pipeline was judged likely to have produced a cluster of highly shared sequence variants as a technical artifact. Because HLA typing was unavailable for some donors at each locus, only the typed subset was used in association tests. A later analysis found that HLA-associated TCR beta chains were more clonally expanded and had lower generation probabilities than equally common non-associated chains. A further reported finding was that TCR beta sequences accurately predicted the HLA-A and HLA-B alleles for most subjects in the first cohort. Seventeen rarely observed V segments, including chromosome 9 orphons, were excluded from the earlier analysis of approximately 500 of the donors because counts were too low. In vitro tests confirmed that three of the cytomegalovirus-associated TCR beta chains recognize cytomegalovirus antigens. According to a later genetic analysis, donors in an Asian-associated ancestry cluster had fewer N-insertions in productive TCRs than the roughly 670-donor mean. Specific HLA alleles were associated with 15,000 to 20,000 TCR beta sequences at a false discovery rate of 0.05 in a later analysis. In a later analysis, several top co-occurrence clusters were reported to appear linked to parvovirus B19, influenza, CMV and Epstein-Barr virus. According to a later analysis, TCR association rates differed among HLA loci, with DRB1 alleles showing the most associated TCRs and HLA-C alleles showing the fewest. In an earlier analysis of approximately 590 of the donors, most TCR beta V segments appeared in productive rearrangements about 90% or about 30% of the time, broadly matching IMGT annotations. CMV serostatus was the only immune exposure information available for the cohort. Most CMV-associated TCR beta chains appeared to be HLA-restricted in a later analysis, and the HLA associations seemed to be driven largely by CMV exposure. The study listed around 160 TCR beta chains as associated with cytomegalovirus. Most TCR sequences were observed very rarely across donors, whereas some public TCRs were present in many individuals. According to the authors, the approach could potentially be generalized to other disease states and immunological phenotypes.

The protocol used for the library was the immunoSEQ multiplex PCR assay. A mixture of 60 forward primers for TCR Vbeta segments and 13 reverse primers for TCR Jbeta segments was used in the multiplex PCR. The CDR3 region of rearranged TCR beta genes was amplified from genomic DNA by a multiplex PCR assay. On the Illumina HiSeq System, the amplified TCR beta libraries were sequenced as 87-base-pair reads. Under the source paper's analysis protocol: A later analysis tallied roughly 78 million unique TCR beta chains across the approximately 670 repertoires, and approximately 12 million of those chains were shared by two or more donors. Raw reads were error-corrected and collapsed into unique sequences with a nearest-neighbor algorithm that merged closely related sequences to remove PCR and sequencing errors. Alignment of CDR3 sequences to IMGT reference sequences was used to assign V, D and J gene segments. For a sequence to be retained, a match of at least six nucleotides was required to both a V gene segment and a J gene segment. A rearrangement counted as productive if the CDR3 had no stop codons and remained in frame with V and J, and every other rearrangement counted as non-productive. CDR3 was defined by IMGT convention, running from the second conserved V-encoded cysteine to the conserved J-encoded phenylalanine. The earlier analysis of 450 to 750 of the donors excluded any sequence lacking an unambiguous match to a single V gene segment. In an earlier analysis of approximately 610 of the donors, V segments were called functional above 56.7% productive rearrangements and were called segregating when the between-donor standard deviation exceeded 5%. A statistical classification framework was built for diagnosing cytomegalovirus status from the catalog of TCR beta chain sequences. V and J gene assignment, in a later analysis, came from comparing TCR nucleotide sequences with IMGT/GENE-DB human TR gene sequences. A later analysis assigned CDR3 sequences and most-parsimonious VDJ recombination scenarios with the TCRdist pipeline. A later analysis defined each TCR beta chain by its CDR3 amino acid sequence plus V-gene family, and excluded reads lacking a unique V-gene family. As a way to deal with suspected cross-contamination and a sequencing artifact, a later analysis dropped 640 or so nucleotide sequences that were highly shared and had low generation probability. In a later analysis, a clonal expansion index for each public chain was calculated from normalized within-repertoire ranks of inferred template counts. Generation probabilities in a later analysis came from a VDJ recombination model fitted to out-of-frame rearrangements, and those results were checked against IGoR. In a later analysis, hypergeometric tests were used to score TCR-TCR, TCR-HLA and TCR-CMV co-occurrence, with a repertoire-size bias correction applied to TCR pairs. False discovery rates were estimated in a later analysis by permuting HLA or CMV assignments 20 times. In a later analysis, co-occurring TCRs were grouped using DBSCAN, and TCRdist sequence similarity was added for clustering within HLA-allele-positive subsets. Co-occurrence clustering excluded repertoires with fewer than 30,000 or more than 120,000 public chains, plus five with anomalous nucleotide sharing. Here the immuneACCESS table is served through TCRdb, limited to in-frame sequences with V and J called. Missing clones are a known gap in these copies; in checked studies unresolved V genes cover under half, and the rest lacks a known reason. V, J and clone size were drawn from that table, and D and trimming were deduced from the DNA. A total of 140,000 or so clones appear in this sample, about 64% of them only once. Together, the top ten hold around 4% of the sample.

The cohort consisted of hundreds of healthy bone marrow donors. At the time of sampling, all cohort members were nominally healthy, though unrecorded immune exposures were likely present. The donor was CMV seronegative and belonged to the group of more than 300 seronegative cohort members. Each donor provided a peripheral blood sample, and peripheral blood mononuclear cells were used for TCR beta sequencing. The Qiagen DNeasy Blood Extraction Kit was used to extract genomic DNA from the blood cell samples. As to this clone: Its target antigen remains unknown. No base quality information exists; no much larger clone differs at one position.

The TCR was taken from a man between 60 and 75 years old in good health and CMV-seronegative. Specimen: PBMCs.

The DNA sequence follows: TGCGCCAGCAGCAGGGAGGGTGGGTCTGGGGCCAACGTCCTGACTTTC. Translated, this gives CASSREGGSGANVLTF. The rearrangement joined TRBV5-1 to TRBJ2-6, with 7 junctional bases fitting TRBD2. The CDR3 contains 16 residues, cysteine and phenylalanine counted. The DNA shown is the 48-base CDR3, in frame from base 1. V loses 4 bases at its end and J loses 1 base; junction bases beyond the gene matches: 5. The germline V gene specifies SGHRS as CDR1 and YFSETQ as CDR2.